Following are 10 T cell receptor beta chains from one sample sequenced in a study of shared clonotypes between healthy human individuals. TCRdb's table, derived via immunoSEQ multiplex PCR, lists solely in-frame clones and lacks some. This table holds about 960,000 clones, 76% found once. The sample taken for sequencing was memory CD4+ T cells sorted from blood. This sample's subset: CD45RA-negative fraction. These receptors all come from a man aged 18 to 35 in good health.

V usage is TRBV19 and J usage is TRBJ1-5, with D maybe TRBD1 (6 bases). V lost 3 bases and J lost 7, with 16 bases in between. Germline CDR1 reads LNHDA; CDR2 reads SQIVND (reference sequence). The CDR3 has 15 amino acids. In DNA form, the CDR3 reads TGTGCCAGTAGTATGGGCGCAGGGGCAGGGCAGCCCCAGCATTTT. As protein: CASSMGAGAGQPQHF.

This clone was counted between two and nine times. The V call is TRBV30, the J call TRBJ1-6; no clear D gene. CDR1 and CDR2 (germline): GTSNPN, SVGIG (reference sequence). Trimming pared 8 bases from V and 10 bases from J, leaving 18 bases between. There are 13 residues in the CDR3. The CDR3 protein is CARAFQAGSPLHF. CDR3 bases: TGTGCCAGGGCGTTCCAGGCGGGATCACCCCTCCACTTT.

V usage is TRBV7-2 and J usage is TRBJ2-5; 15 bases agree with TRBD2. The germline V gene encodes CDR1 SGHTA and CDR2 FQGNSA. Trimming at V came to 5 bases and at J to 5 bases, leaving 12 bases not matched to a gene. This CDR3 spans 18 amino acids. The chain's CDR3 is CASSHGTSGGNLGETQYF. CDR3 DNA sequence: TGTGCCAGCAGCCACGGGACTAGCGGGGGGAACTTAGGCGAGACCCAGTACTTC.

This clone was detected a few times. The chain recombines TRBV5-1 with TRBJ1-1; D gene unclear. The V end was cut by 0 bases, the J end by 3 bases, with 6 bases between. This CDR3 region has 13 residues. Looked up from germline, CDR1 is SGHRS and CDR2 is YFSETQ. Here the CDR3 DNA reads TGCGCCAGCAGCTTGGAACACCACACTGAAGCTTTCTTT. Residues: CASSLEHHTEAFF.

The CDR3 nucleotides are TGTGCCAGCACTCCGTGGCAAGAGACCCAGTACTTC. The encoded protein is CASTPWQETQYF. The V gene is TRBV2, the J gene TRBJ2-5; D unclear. Trimming shortened V by 7 bases and J by 2 bases, and 8 bases separated the two germline ends. This CDR3 contains 12 residues. Looked up from germline, CDR1 is SNHLY and CDR2 is FYNNEI.

The gene calls are TRBV28 and TRBJ1-1, with unresolved D. V was clipped by 3 bases and J by 5 bases, with 7 bases between them. The germline V gene has CDR1 MDHEN and CDR2 SYDVKM. CDR3 length: 12 residues. The CDR3 is CASSLMGTEAFF. For the CDR3, the DNA is TGTGCCAGCAGTTTGATGGGGACTGAAGCTTTCTTT.

This chain joins TRBV10-2 and TRBJ2-1; TRBD2 aligns across 13 bases. The J segment lost 6 bases and the V segment lost 4 bases, leaving 3 bases of the junction unmatched. The germline CDR1 and CDR2 sequences are WSHSY and SAAADI. The CDR3 loop spans 15 amino acids. DNA of the CDR3: TGCGCCAGCAGTGTACGGACTAGCGGGAGCAATGAGCAGTTCTTC. It translates to CASSVRTSGSNEQFF.

On this clone itself: Other DNA sequences within the sample encode an identical CDR3. The chain carries TRBV19 and TRBJ1-1; D ambiguous. From germline, CDR1 is LNHDA and CDR2 SQIVND (reference sequence). Trimming took off 3 bases at V and 4 bases at J, with 6 bases between the two ends. The CDR3 runs to 12 residues. CDR3 sequence reads: CASSMGGTEAFF. CDR3 in DNA: TGTGCCAGTAGTATGGGTGGCACTGAAGCTTTCTTT.

V usage is TRBV6-5 and J usage is TRBJ2-7; TRBD1 matches 10 bases. This CDR3 has 16 residues. Germline trimming cut 3 bases from V and 4 bases from J; bases unmatched to any gene: 9. The V gene's germline CDR1 is MNHEY and CDR2 SVGAGI. The CDR3 DNA reads as TGTGCCAGCAGTTATAATGGACAGGGGGTTCCGTACGAGCAGTACTTC. It is translated as CASSYNGQGVPYEQYF.

This chain links TRBV7-9 with TRBJ2-5; 14 nucleotides line up with TRBD2. CDR3 length: 15 amino acids. Losses at the gene ends were 5 bases for V and 5 bases for J; bases not matched to a gene: 4. Per germline, CDR1 SEHNR and CDR2 FQNEAQ (reference sequence). The CDR3: CASSRLAGGYETQYF. The CDR3 coding sequence is TGTGCCAGCAGCCGACTAGCGGGGGGGTATGAGACCCAGTACTTC.